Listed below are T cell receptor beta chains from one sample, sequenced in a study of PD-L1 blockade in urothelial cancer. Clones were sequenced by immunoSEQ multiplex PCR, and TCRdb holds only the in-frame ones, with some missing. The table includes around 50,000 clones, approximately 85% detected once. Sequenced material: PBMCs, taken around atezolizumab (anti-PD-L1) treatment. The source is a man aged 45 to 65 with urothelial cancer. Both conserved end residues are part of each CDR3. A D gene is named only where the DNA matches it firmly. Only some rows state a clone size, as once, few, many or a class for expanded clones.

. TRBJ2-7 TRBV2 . CASTLAGDSPSYEQYF TGTGCCAGCACCCTGGCCGGTGACTCTCCCTCCTACGAGCAGTACTTC
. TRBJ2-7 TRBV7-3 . CASSLTEGEQYF TGTGCCAGCAGCTTAACGGAGGGCGAGCAGTACTTC
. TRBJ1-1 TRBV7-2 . CASSGLSSNAEAFF TGTGCCAGCAGCGGTCTAAGTAGCAACGCTGAAGCTTTCTTT
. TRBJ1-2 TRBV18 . CASSPGGDGGYTF TGTGCCAGCTCACCAGGGGGGGACGGCGGCTACACCTTC
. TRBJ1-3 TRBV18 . CASSPPGGNTIYF TGTGCCAGCTCACCACCGGGCGGAAACACCATATATTTT
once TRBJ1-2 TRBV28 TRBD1 CASRLSGTVYGYTF TGTGCCAGCAGACTATCCGGGACAGTTTATGGCTACACCTTC
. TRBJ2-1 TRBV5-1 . CASRSTGARDEQFF TGCGCCAGCAGGTCGACAGGCGCCAGGGATGAGCAGTTCTTC
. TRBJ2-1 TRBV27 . CASSYNTGRNEQFF TGTGCCAGCAGTTACAATACAGGGCGCAATGAGCAGTTCTTC
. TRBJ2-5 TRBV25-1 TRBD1 CASSEWTGGVGETQYF TGTGCCAGCAGTGAATGGACAGGGGGGGTCGGAGAGACCCAGTACTTC
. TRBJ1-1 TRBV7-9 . CASSPRTEAFF TGTGCCAGCAGCCCCCGGACTGAAGCTTTCTTT
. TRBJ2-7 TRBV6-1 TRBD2 CASREYGSLIAGGVF TGTGCCAGCAGGGAATACGGAAGTTTAATAGCGGGTGGGGTTTTC
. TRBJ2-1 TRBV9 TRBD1 CASSVGGGRGYNEQFF TGTGCCAGCAGCGTAGGAGGGGGCAGAGGTTACAATGAGCAGTTCTTC
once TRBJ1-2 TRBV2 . CASSLDNDGYTF TGTGCCAGCAGTCTCGACAACGATGGCTACACCTTC
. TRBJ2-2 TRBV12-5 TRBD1 CASGPGQGKTGELFF TGTGCTAGTGGTCCGGGACAGGGAAAGACCGGGGAGCTGTTTTTT
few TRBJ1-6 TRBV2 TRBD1 CASRLGTGRSPLHF TGTGCCAGCAGATTGGGGACAGGGCGTTCACCCCTCCACTTT
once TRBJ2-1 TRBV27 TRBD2 CASRTRTSGGNEQFF TGTGCCAGCCGAACCCGGACTAGCGGGGGGAATGAGCAGTTCTTC
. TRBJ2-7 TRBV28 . CASQGSSYEQYF TGTGCCAGCCAGGGCTCATCGTACGAGCAGTACTTC
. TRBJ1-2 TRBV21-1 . CASSKAKKSSGTRDYGYTF TGTGCCAGCAGCAAAGCGAAAAAAAGTAGTGGGACACGGGATTATGGCTACACCTTC
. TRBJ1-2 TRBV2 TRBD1 CASSPGQGTYGYTF TGTGCCAGCAGTCCTGGACAGGGAACATATGGCTACACCTTC
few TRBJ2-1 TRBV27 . CASSLSEYNEQFF TGTGCCAGCAGTTTATCAGAGTACAATGAGCAGTTCTTC
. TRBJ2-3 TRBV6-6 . CASSPPGLSTDTQYF TGTGCCAGCAGTCCTCCGGGACTGAGCACAGATACGCAGTATTTT
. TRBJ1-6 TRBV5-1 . CASSAGHVGSPLHF TGCGCCAGCAGCGCTGGACACGTAGGTTCACCCCTCCACTTT
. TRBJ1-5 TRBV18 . CASSPTSGDSNQPQHF TGTGCCAGCTCACCAACCTCCGGCGACTCCAATCAGCCCCAGCATTTT
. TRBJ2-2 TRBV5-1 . CASSPLAEHTGELFF TGCGCCAGCAGCCCACTAGCCGAACACACCGGGGAGCTGTTTTTT
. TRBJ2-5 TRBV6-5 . CASSYGGGRGETQYF TGTGCCAGCAGTTACGGCGGTGGCAGGGGAGAGACCCAGTACTTC
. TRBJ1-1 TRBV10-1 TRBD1 CASSPGQGAGRAFF TGCGCCAGCAGTCCGGGACAGGGGGCCGGTAGAGCTTTCTTT
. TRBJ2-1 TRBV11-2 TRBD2 CASSLRATSGKDNEQFF TGTGCCAGCAGTCTCAGGGCGACTAGCGGGAAAGATAATGAGCAGTTCTTC
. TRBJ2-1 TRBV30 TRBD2 CAWELGLADYNEQFF TGTGCCTGGGAGCTAGGGCTAGCGGATTACAATGAGCAGTTCTTC
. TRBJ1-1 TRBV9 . CASSPASGYTEAFF TGTGCCAGCAGCCCCGCCTCGGGTTACACTGAAGCTTTCTTT
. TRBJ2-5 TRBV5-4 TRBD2 CAGGRGEETQYF TGTGCCGGAGGGCGGGGGGAAGAGACCCAGTACTTC
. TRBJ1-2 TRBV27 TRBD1 CASSGTGRDLANYGYTF TGTGCCAGTTCGGGGACAGGGAGGGACCTTGCCAACTATGGCTACACCTTC
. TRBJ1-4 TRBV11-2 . CASSLVTGGGLFF TGTGCCAGCAGCTTAGTCACCGGGGGAGGACTGTTTTTT
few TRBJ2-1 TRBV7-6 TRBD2 CASSLGSGTSGRYNEQFF TGTGCCAGCAGCTTAGGATCCGGGACTAGCGGTCGCTACAATGAGCAGTTCTTC
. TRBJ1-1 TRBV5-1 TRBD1 CASSLGGTGAFTEAFF TGCGCCAGCAGCTTGGGGGGGACAGGGGCATTCACTGAAGCTTTCTTT
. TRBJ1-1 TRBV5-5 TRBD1 CASTGTGVTEAFF TGTGCCTCAACCGGGACAGGGGTCACTGAAGCTTTCTTT
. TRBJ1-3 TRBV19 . CASSIRGLQGVGNTIYF TGTGCCAGTAGTATTCGAGGCTTGCAGGGTGTTGGAAACACCATATATTTT
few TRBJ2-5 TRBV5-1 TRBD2 CASSWGTSGSSQETQYF TGCGCCAGCAGCTGGGGGACTAGCGGGAGTTCCCAAGAGACCCAGTACTTC
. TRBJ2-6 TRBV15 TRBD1 CATSRDRGTGGSGANVLTF TGTGCCACCAGCAGAGATCGGGGGACAGGGGGCTCTGGGGCCAACGTCCTGACTTTC